The 10 T cell receptor beta chains below were found in one sample sequenced in a study of identical twins. TCRdb redid the calling of the 5' RACE reads with MiXCR, one entry per CDR3 protein. The table has around 550,000 distinct CDR3 sequences, about 15% seen once. This same sample was also taken into another study, of yellow fever vaccine responses in identical twins.

Sequencing input: CD4+ T cells sorted from blood. These receptors all stem from a woman aged 18-29 years in good health.

V is TRBV7-9 and J is TRBJ2-3; 11 bases agree with TRBD2. Trimming took 3 bases from V and 7 from J; bases not matched to a gene: 6. Germline CDR1 reads SEHNR; CDR2 reads FQNEAQ (reference sequence). The CDR3 is made up of 15 amino acids. The CDR3 DNA is TGTGCCAGCAGCTTCCCGACTAGCGGGGCGAATACGCAGTATTTT. It codes for CASSFPTSGANTQYF.

This sequence joins TRBV19 and TRBJ2-3; D remains ambiguous. CDR3 length equals 14 residues. The V end was cut by 5 bases, the J end by 2 bases, with 11 bases between. Looked up from germline, CDR1 is LNHDA and CDR2 is SQIVND (reference sequence). The CDR3, as DNA: TGTGCCAGTAGTGTCTCTGGAGACACAGATACGCAGTATTTT. Residues: CASSVSGDTDTQYF. The full variable domain, its missing parts supplied by reference TRBV19 and TRBJ2-3, is DGGITQSPKYLFRKEGQNVTLSCEQNLNHDAMYWYRQDPGQGLRLIYYSQIVNDFQKGDIAEGYSVSREKKESFPLTVTSAQKNPTAFYLCASSVSGDTDTQYFGPGTRLTVL.

This clonotype was detected only a few times. V and J are TRBV4-1 and TRBJ1-5, with a possible D match to TRBD1 (5 bases). V shed 2 bases and J shed 10 bases, with 12 bases lying between them. The CDR3 covers 13 residues. Germline V CDR1 and CDR2: MGHRA, YSYEKL. The CDR3 spells CASSQNTGFPQHF. The DNA of the CDR3 is TGCGCCAGCAGCCAAAACACAGGTTTTCCCCAGCATTTT.

This clonotype was recorded many times. The chain is built from TRBV12-3 or TRBV12-4 and TRBJ1-1; D gene ambiguous. V dropped 4 bases and J dropped 8 bases, with 11 bases sitting between them. The CDR3 contains 12 residues. CDR3 sequence (DNA): TGTGCCAGCAGTTCCCCCCCCGGGGAAGCTTTCTTT. Translation: CASSSPPGEAFF.

This clonotype was seen only a few times. This sequence joins TRBV7-9 and TRBJ2-7, with 8 positions matching TRBD1. With V trimmed by 4 bases and J by 7 bases, 9 bases remained unmatched. Germline loops: CDR1 SEHNR, CDR2 FQNEAQ (reference sequence). The CDR3 length is 14 residues. The CDR3 DNA follows: TGTGCCAGCAGCTCAGGGGGCGGATTGGGGGAGCAGTACTTC. Translating it yields CASSSGGGLGEQYF.

The V gene is TRBV20-1, the J gene TRBJ2-2; TRBD2 agrees at 9 bases. With V trimmed by 4 bases and J by 6 bases, 9 bases remained unmatched. There are 15 residues in the CDR3. The germline CDR1 and CDR2 sequences are DFQATT and SNEGSKA (reference sequence). CDR3 coding DNA: TGCAGTGCTACAACCGGGACTAGCTATCCCGGGGAGCTGTTTTTT. Amino acid sequence: CSATTGTSYPGELFF.

The chain is built from TRBV11-2 and TRBJ2-1; no firm D call. This CDR3 has 15 residues. Looked up from germline, CDR1 is SGHAT and CDR2 is FQNNGV. V lost 7 bases and J 5 bases, leaving 18 bases between the germline ends. For the CDR3, the DNA is TGTGCCAGCAACGCCATTAGACGGATGAACAATGAGCAGTTCTTC. Encoded protein: CASNAIRRMNNEQFF.

This clonotype was detected only a few times. The chain carries TRBV11-2 and TRBJ2-5, with 14 bases identical to TRBD2. The CDR3 covers 16 residues. CDR1 is SGHAT, CDR2 FQNNGV, per germline. The trim removed 5 bases at V and 2 bases at J, leaving 4 bases unmatched. In nucleotides, the CDR3 is TGTGCCAGCAGCAGAGGGACTAGCGGGAGTCAAGAGACCCAGTACTTC. Its protein is CASSRGTSGSQETQYF.

This chain joins TRBV18 and TRBJ1-6, with D possibly being TRBD1 (5 bases). Trimming stripped 3 bases from V and 7 bases from J, with 10 bases between. Germline V gives CDR1 KGHSH, CDR2 LQKENI. CDR3 length equals 14 residues. The CDR3 DNA reads as TGTGCCAGCTCACCGGACAACGGGAATTCACCCCTCCACTTT. The encoded protein is CASSPDNGNSPLHF.

This clonotype was found many times. This rearrangement joins TRBV5-1 to TRBJ2-3; D remains ambiguous. V was clipped by 0 bases and J by 3 bases, with 8 bases between them. CDR1 and CDR2 (germline): SGHRS, YFSETQ. The CDR3 is 14 amino acids. The CDR3 sequence: CASSLVSGTDTQYF. The CDR3 DNA reads as TGCGCCAGCAGCTTGGTATCCGGTACAGATACGCAGTATTTT.